One and the same sample provided the 7 T cell receptor beta chains below, sequenced in a study of STAT3 mutations in large granular lymphocyte leukemia. Assay used: immunoSEQ multiplex PCR; TCRdb lists only in-frame clones, some missing. The repertoire holds about 42,000 clones, with about three quarters as singletons. Study observations and caveats: In T-cell large granular lymphocyte leukemia, about half of patients showed multiple immunodominant subclonotypes.

These receptors are not linked to any known antigen. The sample comprised PBMCs. Source of these receptors: a human donor with T large granular lymphocyte leukemia. Some clones in this sample may be carry-over from other donors' samples.

The genes are TRBV7-2 and TRBJ1-5, with 11 nucleotides matching TRBD1. CDR3 size: 14 residues. Germline CDR1 and CDR2: SGHTA and FQGNSA. V trimming: 5 bases; J trimming: 6 bases; junction bases outside the gene matches: 3. CDR3 sequence: CASSVGTGGQPQHF. CDR3 DNA sequence: TGTGCCAGCAGCGTAGGGACAGGGGGTCAGCCCCAGCATTTT.

The chain combines TRBV18 with TRBJ2-3; TRBD2 aligns across 14 bases. In germline, CDR1 is KGHSH, CDR2 LQKENI. V shed 3 bases, J shed 1 base, and the junction held 3 bases outside the gene matches. The CDR3 loop spans 17 amino acids. The CDR3 sequence is CASSPPGLAGGTDTQYF. DNA for the CDR3: TGTGCCAGCTCACCTCCGGGACTAGCGGGGGGCACAGATACGCAGTATTTT.

The chain employs TRBV28 and TRBJ2-3; the match to TRBD2 covers 8 bases. There are 13 residues in the CDR3. Germline CDR1 MDHEN, CDR2 SYDVKM. The J segment lost 2 bases and the V segment lost 10 bases, leaving 5 bases of the junction unmatched. The CDR3 DNA reads TGTGCCACACGGGGGGGATACACAGATACGCAGTATTTT. It is translated as CATRGGYTDTQYF.

This chain joins TRBV10-2 and TRBJ2-2; 9 bases align to TRBD1. V gave up 10 bases and J gave up 6 bases; unmatched junction bases: 6. The CDR3 sequence is 13 residues long. Germline V gene data show CDR1 as WSHSY and CDR2 as SAAADI. Here the CDR3 DNA reads TGCGCCACCCGGGGACAGGGCTCCGGGGAGCTGTTTTTT. Translating gives CATRGQGSGELFF.

The V and J genes are TRBV30 and TRBJ1-6; 8 nucleotides line up with TRBD1. From germline, CDR1 is GTSNPN and CDR2 SVGIG (reference sequence). V was pared by 3 bases and J by 7 bases, with 5 bases of the junction left unmatched. This CDR3 is 14 amino acids long. In DNA form, the CDR3 reads TGTGCCTGGAGCAGGGGGCAGGGGAATTCACCCCTCCACTTT. Translated: CAWSRGQGNSPLHF.

The CDR3 DNA is TGTGCCAGCACCACCGCCCTTCTACCCCTCCACTTT. Translating gives CASTTALLPLHF. The V gene is TRBV28, the J gene TRBJ1-6; the D is unclear. Germline assignment: CDR1 MDHEN and CDR2 SYDVKM. V dropped 7 bases and J dropped 12 bases, with 13 bases sitting between them. The CDR3 covers 12 residues.

This sequence joins TRBV6-1 and TRBJ2-5; no reliable D call. The CDR3 spans 12 residues. CDR1 and CDR2 from the germline V gene are MNHNS and SASEGT. With 7 bases removed from V and 5 bases from J, the gap between germline ends came to 11 bases. In nucleotides, the CDR3 is TGTGCCAGCAACGTCGGCGCCGAGACCCAGTACTTC. This codes for CASNVGAETQYF.